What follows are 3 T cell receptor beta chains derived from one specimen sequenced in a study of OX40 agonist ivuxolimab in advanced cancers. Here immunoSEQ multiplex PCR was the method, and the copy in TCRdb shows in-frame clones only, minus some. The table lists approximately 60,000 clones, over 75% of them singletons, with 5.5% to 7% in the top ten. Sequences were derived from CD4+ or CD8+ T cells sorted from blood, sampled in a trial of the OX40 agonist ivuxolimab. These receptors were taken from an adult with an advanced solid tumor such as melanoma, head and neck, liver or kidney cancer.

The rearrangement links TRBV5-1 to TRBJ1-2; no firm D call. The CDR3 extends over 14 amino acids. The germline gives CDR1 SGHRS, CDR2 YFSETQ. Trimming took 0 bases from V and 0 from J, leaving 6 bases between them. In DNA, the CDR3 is TGCGCCAGCAGCTTGGGGGGAACTAACTATGGCTACACCTTC. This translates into CASSLGGTNYGYTF.

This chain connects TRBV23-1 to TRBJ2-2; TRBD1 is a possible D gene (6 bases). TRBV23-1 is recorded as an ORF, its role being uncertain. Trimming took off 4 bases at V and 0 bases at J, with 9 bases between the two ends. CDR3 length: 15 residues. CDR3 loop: CASSRGLPNTGELFF. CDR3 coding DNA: TGCGCCAGCAGTCGGGGGCTCCCGAACACCGGGGAGCTGTTTTTT.

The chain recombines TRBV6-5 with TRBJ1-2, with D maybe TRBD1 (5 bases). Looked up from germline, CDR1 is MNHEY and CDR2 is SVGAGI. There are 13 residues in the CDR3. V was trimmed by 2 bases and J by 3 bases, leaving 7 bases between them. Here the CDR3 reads CASSYGAYYGYTF. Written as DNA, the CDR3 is TGTGCCAGCAGTTACGGGGCATACTATGGCTACACCTTC.